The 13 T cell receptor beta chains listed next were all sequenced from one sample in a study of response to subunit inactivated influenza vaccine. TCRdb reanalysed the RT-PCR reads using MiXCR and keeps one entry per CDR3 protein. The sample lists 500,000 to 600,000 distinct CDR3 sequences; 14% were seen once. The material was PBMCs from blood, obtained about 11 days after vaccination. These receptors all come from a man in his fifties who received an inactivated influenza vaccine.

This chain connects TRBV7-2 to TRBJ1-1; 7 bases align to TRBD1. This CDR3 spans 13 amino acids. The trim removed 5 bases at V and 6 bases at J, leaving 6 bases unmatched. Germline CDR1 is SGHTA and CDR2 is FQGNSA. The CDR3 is CASSRGTVAEAFF. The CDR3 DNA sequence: TGTGCCAGCAGCAGGGGGACAGTCGCTGAAGCTTTCTTT. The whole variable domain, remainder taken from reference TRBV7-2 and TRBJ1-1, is GAGVSQSPSNKVTEKGKDVELRCDPISGHTALYWYRQSLGQGLEFLIYFQGNSAPDKSGLPSDRFSAERTGGSVSTLTIQRTQQEDSAVYLCASSRGTVAEAFFGQGTRLTVV.

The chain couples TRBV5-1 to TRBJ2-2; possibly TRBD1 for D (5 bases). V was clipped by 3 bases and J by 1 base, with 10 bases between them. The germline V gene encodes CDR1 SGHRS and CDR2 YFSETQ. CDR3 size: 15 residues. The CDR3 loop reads CASSSGHVNTGELFF. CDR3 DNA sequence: TGCGCCAGCAGCTCCGGACACGTGAACACCGGGGAGCTGTTTTTT.

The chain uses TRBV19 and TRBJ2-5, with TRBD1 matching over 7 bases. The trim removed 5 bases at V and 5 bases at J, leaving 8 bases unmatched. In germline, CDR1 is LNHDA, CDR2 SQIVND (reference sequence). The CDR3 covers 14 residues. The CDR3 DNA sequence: TGTGCCAGTAGTGGGGGACAGACGGGGGAGACCCAGTACTTC. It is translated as CASSGGQTGETQYF.

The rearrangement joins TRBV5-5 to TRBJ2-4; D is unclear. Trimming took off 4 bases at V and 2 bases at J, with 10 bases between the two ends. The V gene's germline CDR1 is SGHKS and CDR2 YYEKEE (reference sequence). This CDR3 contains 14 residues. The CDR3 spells CASSTQSTKNIQYF. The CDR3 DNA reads TGTGCCAGCAGCACACAGTCAACCAAAAACATTCAGTACTTC.

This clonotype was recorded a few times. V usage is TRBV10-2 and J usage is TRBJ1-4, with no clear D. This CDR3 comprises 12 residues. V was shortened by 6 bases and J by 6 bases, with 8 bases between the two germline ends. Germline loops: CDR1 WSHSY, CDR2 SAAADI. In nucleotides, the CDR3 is TGCGCCAGCAGGAAGAAGGATGAAAAACTGTTTTTT. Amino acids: CASRKKDEKLFF.

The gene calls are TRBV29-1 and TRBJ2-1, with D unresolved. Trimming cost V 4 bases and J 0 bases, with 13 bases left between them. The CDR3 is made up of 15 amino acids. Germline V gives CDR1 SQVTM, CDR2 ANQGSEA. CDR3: CSVVKGMSSYNEQFF. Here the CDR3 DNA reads TGCAGCGTTGTGAAAGGGATGAGCTCCTACAATGAGCAGTTCTTC.

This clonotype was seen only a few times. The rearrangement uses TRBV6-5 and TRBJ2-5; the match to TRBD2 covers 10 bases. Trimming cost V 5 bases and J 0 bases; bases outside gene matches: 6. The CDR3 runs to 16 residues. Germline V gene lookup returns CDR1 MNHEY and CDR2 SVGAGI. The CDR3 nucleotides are TGTGCCAGCAGTACTCGGACTAGCGGAAACCAAGAGACCCAGTACTTC. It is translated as CASSTRTSGNQETQYF.

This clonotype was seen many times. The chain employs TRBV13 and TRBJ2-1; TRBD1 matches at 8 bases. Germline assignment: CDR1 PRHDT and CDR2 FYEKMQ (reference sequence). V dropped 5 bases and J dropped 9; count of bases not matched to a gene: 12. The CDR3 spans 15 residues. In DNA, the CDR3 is TGTGCCAGCAGCCTGGGGTTCAGGGGGCGCGGTGAGCAGTTCTTC. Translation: CASSLGFRGRGEQFF.

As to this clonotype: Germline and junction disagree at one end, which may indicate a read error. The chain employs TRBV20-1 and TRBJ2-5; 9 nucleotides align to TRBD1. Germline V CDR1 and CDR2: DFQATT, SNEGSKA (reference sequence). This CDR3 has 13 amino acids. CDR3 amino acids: CSATAVLRDRAHF. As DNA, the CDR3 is TGCAGTGCTACCGCGGTTCTTCGGGACAGGGCACACTTC.

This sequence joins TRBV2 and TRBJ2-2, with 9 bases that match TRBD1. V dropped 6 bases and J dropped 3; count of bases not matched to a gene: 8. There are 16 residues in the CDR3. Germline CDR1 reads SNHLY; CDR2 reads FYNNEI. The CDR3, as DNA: TGTGCCAGCAGCGGTACAGGGGGCTGGTACACCGGGGAGCTGTTTTTT. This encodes CASSGTGGWYTGELFF.

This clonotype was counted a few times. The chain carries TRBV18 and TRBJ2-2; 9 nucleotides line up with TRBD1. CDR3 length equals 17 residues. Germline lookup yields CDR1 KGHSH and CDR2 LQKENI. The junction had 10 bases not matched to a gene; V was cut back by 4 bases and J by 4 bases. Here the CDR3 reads CASSQSNSGQGTGELFF. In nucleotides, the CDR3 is TGTGCCAGCTCACAATCTAATTCGGGACAGGGCACCGGGGAGCTGTTTTTT. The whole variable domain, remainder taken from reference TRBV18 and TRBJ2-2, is NAGVMQNPRHLVRRRGQEARLRCSPMKGHSHVYWYRQLPEEGLKFMVYLQKENIIDESGMPKERFSAEFPKEGPSILRIQQVVRGDSAAYFCASSQSNSGQGTGELFFGEGSRLTVL.

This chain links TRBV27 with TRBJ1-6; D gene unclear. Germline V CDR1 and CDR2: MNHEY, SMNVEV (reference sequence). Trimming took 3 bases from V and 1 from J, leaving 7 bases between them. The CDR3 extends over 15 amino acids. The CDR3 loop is CASSFEGSYNSPLHF. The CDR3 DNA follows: TGTGCCAGCAGTTTTGAGGGTTCCTATAATTCACCCCTCCACTTT.

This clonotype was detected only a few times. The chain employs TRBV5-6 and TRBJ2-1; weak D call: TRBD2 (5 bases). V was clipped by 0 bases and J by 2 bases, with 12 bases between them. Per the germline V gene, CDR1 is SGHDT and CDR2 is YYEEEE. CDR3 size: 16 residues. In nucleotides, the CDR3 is TGTGCCAGCAGCTTGGGGGCGGGCGCGCCCTACAATGAGCAGTTCTTC. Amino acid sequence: CASSLGAGAPYNEQFF.